A single sample is the source of the 22 T cell receptor beta chains below, sequenced in a study of T cells in Graves' hyperthyroidism and ophthalmopathy. The TCR beta CDR3 regions underwent amplification using RNA transcripts as the source. An initial round of RT-PCR targeting the TCR CDR3 relied on the HTBI primer set. MiXCR, run by TCRdb on the multiplex PCR reads, gives a single entry per CDR3 protein. The sample contains about 200,000 distinct CDR3 sequences, about 17% of which appear only once. Sequencing used blood. The receptors come from a woman aged 45-60 years with Graves' hyperthyroidism.

This clonotype appeared many times. The V call is TRBV11-1, the J call TRBJ2-3, with D perhaps TRBD1 or TRBD2 (5 bases each). Germline assignment: CDR1 SGHAT and CDR2 FQDESV (reference sequence). V was clipped by 3 bases and J by 10 bases, with 17 bases between them. CDR3 length equals 14 residues. The CDR3 DNA reads TGTGCCAGCAGCTTGGAACCGGGACCCCTGTCGCAGTATTTT. This sequence encodes CASSLEPGPLSQYF.

The table lists this clonotype with many counts. The CDR3 spells CASRPGHANTEAFF. DNA of the CDR3: TGTGCCAGCAGGCCGGGACACGCGAACACTGAAGCTTTCTTT. J is TRBJ1-1 and V is TRBV7-8, with D possibly matching TRBD1 (6 bases). This CDR3 is built from 14 residues. V lost 6 bases, J lost 1 base, and 12 bases lay in between. Looked up from germline, CDR1 is SGHVS and CDR2 is FQNEAQ.

V usage is TRBV28 and J usage is TRBJ2-7, with D possibly TRBD2 on 6 matching bases. This CDR3 spans 15 amino acids. Germline loops: CDR1 MDHEN, CDR2 SYDVKM. The ends were cut back, 5 bases at V and 4 bases at J, with 18 bases in the middle. The CDR3 reads CASSSPGRMAYEQYF. As DNA, the CDR3 is TGTGCCAGCAGTAGCCCGGGGAGGATGGCTTACGAGCAGTACTTC.

This chain links TRBV30 with TRBJ1-6; no reliable D call. Trimming stripped 5 bases from V and 6 bases from J, with 8 bases between. The CDR3 has 12 amino acids. Germline assignment: CDR1 GTSNPN and CDR2 SVGIG (reference sequence). CDR3 residues: CAWDRSNSPLHF. CDR3 nucleotide sequence: TGTGCCTGGGATAGGTCTAATTCACCCCTCCACTTT.

The V and J genes are TRBV30 and TRBJ2-1, with D maybe TRBD2 (7 bases). The CDR3 runs 15 residues. Trimming left V 0 bases short and J 7 bases short, with 16 bases between. Per the germline V gene, CDR1 is GTSNPN and CDR2 is SVGIG (reference sequence). This CDR3 is CAWSVSLGGENEQFF. The CDR3 DNA follows: TGTGCCTGGAGTGTATCCCTAGGGGGGGAGAATGAGCAGTTCTTC.

This clonotype was observed many times. The rearrangement uses TRBV15 and TRBJ1-1; unclear D gene. The CDR3 runs 16 residues. From germline, CDR1 is LNHNV and CDR2 YYDKDF (reference sequence). Trimming removed 1 base at V and 0 bases at J, with 12 bases between. The CDR3 loop is CATSRGPRAMNTEAFF. The CDR3 DNA follows: TGTGCCACCAGCAGAGGACCCCGGGCGATGAACACTGAAGCTTTCTTT.

Ten or more counts support this clonotype. This chain joins TRBV5-1 and TRBJ1-1; D is possibly TRBD1 (5 bases). CDR1 SGHRS and CDR2 YFSETQ come from the germline V gene. V lost 4 bases and J lost 1, with 14 bases in between. This CDR3 spans 15 amino acids. The CDR3: CASSERDGQNTEAFF. The CDR3 coding sequence is TGCGCCAGCAGCGAGCGGGACGGACAGAACACTGAAGCTTTCTTT.

There are many counts of this clonotype. V and J are TRBV29-1 and TRBJ2-7; D is unresolved. Trimming took off 4 bases at V and 6 bases at J, with 10 bases between the two ends. The CDR3 covers 11 residues. Per the germline V gene, CDR1 is SQVTM and CDR2 is ANQGSEA. For the CDR3, the DNA is TGCAGCGTTGGAGCCATGGGCGAGCAGTACTTC. This encodes CSVGAMGEQYF.

This clonotype was recorded at least ten times. This chain links TRBV11-3 with TRBJ2-4, with TRBD2 matching 7 bases. The CDR3 consists of 14 residues. From germline, CDR1 is SGHNT and CDR2 YENEEA. Trimming cost V 1 base and J 9 bases; bases outside gene matches: 6. The CDR3 bases are TGTGCCAGCAGCTTAGGGACTAGAGAAGGCATTCAGTACTTC. Protein product: CASSLGTREGIQYF.

This clonotype was seen at least ten times. The rearrangement links TRBV6-2 or TRBV6-3 to TRBJ1-1, with 8 bases aligning to TRBD1. Germline V gene lookup returns CDR1 MNHEY and CDR2 SVGEGT. CDR3 length: 15 residues. V lost 0 bases, J lost 4 bases, and 4 bases stayed unmatched. The CDR3 sequence is CASSYSTDRGTEAFF. CDR3 sequence (DNA): TGTGCCAGCAGTTACTCTACCGACAGGGGCACTGAAGCTTTCTTT.

This chain links TRBV7-9 with TRBJ1-1; TRBD1 aligns across 9 bases. The CDR3 extends over 14 amino acids. Germline V gene data show CDR1 as SEHNR and CDR2 as FQNEAQ (reference sequence). Trimming removed 6 bases from V and 5 bases from J; junction bases left unmatched: 7. The CDR3 nucleotides read TGTGCCAGCAGTCTTGGGACAGGGATAACTGAAGCTTTCTTT. Translation gives CASSLGTGITEAFF.

This clonotype was picked up a small number of times. The chain carries TRBV4-1 and TRBJ1-1; 7 nucleotides match TRBD1. This CDR3 has 18 amino acids. The germline V gene has CDR1 MGHRA and CDR2 YSYEKL. The V gene end was trimmed by 3 bases and the J gene end by 5 bases; junction bases not matched to a gene: 18. The DNA of the CDR3 is TGCGCCAGCAGCCACGCTAGAAACCATGACAGGGTTGCAACTGAAGCTTTCTTT. This codes for CASSHARNHDRVATEAFF.

This clonotype was observed many times. The J gene is TRBJ1-1, the V gene TRBV28, with unresolved D. The CDR3 contains 14 residues. Germline lookup yields CDR1 MDHEN and CDR2 SYDVKM. Trimming left V 5 bases short and J 5 bases short, with 15 bases between. The CDR3 DNA reads as TGTGCCAGCAGTCCCTTGAGGGTGCAAACTGAAGCTTTCTTT. Its translation: CASSPLRVQTEAFF.

This clonotype was found many times. The chain is built from TRBV6-5 and TRBJ2-7, with D possibly matching TRBD2 (5 bases). CDR3 size: 14 residues. V was pared by 2 bases and J by 0 bases, with 8 bases between. Germline CDR1 reads MNHEY; CDR2 reads SVGAGI. The CDR3 is CASSYRGNSYEQYF. In DNA, the CDR3 is TGTGCCAGCAGTTACCGGGGAAACTCCTACGAGCAGTACTTC.

V and J are TRBV18 and TRBJ1-3; maybe TRBD1 (5 bases). The V end lost 5 bases, the J end lost 0 bases, and 8 bases lay between the germline ends. Germline V gene data show CDR1 as KGHSH and CDR2 as LQKENI. The CDR3 runs to 14 residues. The CDR3 region has the DNA TGTGCCAGCTCAAAAGACAGCTCTGGAAACACCATATATTTT. This translates into CASSKDSSGNTIYF.

There are a few counts of this clonotype. The chain uses TRBV18 and TRBJ2-7; D tentatively reads TRBD1 or TRBD2 (5 bases each). CDR1 and CDR2 (germline): KGHSH, LQKENI. V was shortened by 5 bases and J by 3 bases, with 17 bases between the two germline ends. The CDR3 covers 15 residues. The chain's CDR3 is CASSRSEGMVYEQYF. CDR3 sequence (DNA): TGTGCCAGCTCAAGGTCCGAGGGGATGGTCTACGAGCAGTACTTC.

This clonotype was recorded at least ten times. The chain carries TRBV6-1 and TRBJ2-7, with 10 bases that match TRBD2. Per germline, CDR1 MNHNS and CDR2 SASEGT. The length of the CDR3 is 16 residues. J lost 0 bases, V lost 6 bases, and 8 bases had no gene match. DNA of the CDR3: TGTGCCAGCAGAATTCTAGCGGGAGAGAGCTCCTACGAGCAGTACTTC. Its translation: CASRILAGESSYEQYF.

The V and J genes are TRBV27 and TRBJ2-5; either TRBD1 or TRBD2 may supply D (5 bases each). CDR1 MNHEY and CDR2 SMNVEV come from the germline V gene (reference sequence). The ends were cut back, 7 bases at V and 4 bases at J, with 13 bases in the middle. The CDR3 has 13 amino acids. The CDR3 DNA reads TGTGCCAGCACCTCTTACGGGGCAGAGACCCAGTACTTC. This encodes CASTSYGAETQYF.

This clonotype occurred many times. The chain carries TRBV20-1 and TRBJ2-3; the match to TRBD2 covers 8 bases. Losses at the gene ends were 3 bases for V and 0 bases for J; bases not matched to a gene: 8. The CDR3 length is 16 residues. From germline, CDR1 is DFQATT and CDR2 SNEGSKA (reference sequence). CDR3 DNA sequence: TGCAGTGCTAGCGGAGGTAGCGGGGCTAGCACAGATACGCAGTATTTT. Encoded protein: CSASGGSGASTDTQYF.

The gene calls are TRBV5-1 and TRBJ2-7; perhaps TRBD2 as D (6 bases). V was shortened by 1 base and J by 6 bases, with 14 bases between the two germline ends. CDR3 size: 14 residues. CDR1 and CDR2 (germline): SGHRS, YFSETQ. CDR3 region: CASSLLWDGGEQYF. CDR3 sequence (DNA): TGCGCCAGCAGCTTGTTGTGGGACGGGGGCGAGCAGTACTTC.

This chain links TRBV20-1 with TRBJ1-1; 7 nucleotides align to TRBD1. Trimming took 3 bases from V and 0 from J; bases not matched to a gene: 7. Germline CDR1 and CDR2: DFQATT and SNEGSKA (reference sequence). This CDR3 has 15 amino acids. DNA for the CDR3: TGCAGTGCTAGCCGGGACAGCCGTTTGAACACTGAAGCTTTCTTT. This sequence encodes CSASRDSRLNTEAFF.

V is TRBV20-1 and J is TRBJ2-1; TRBD2 matches at 13 bases. CDR3 size: 21 residues. J lost 7 bases, V lost 4 bases, and 25 bases had no gene match. Germline assignment: CDR1 DFQATT and CDR2 SNEGSKA (reference sequence). The CDR3 DNA sequence: TGCAGTGCTACCGACAGGGGGACTAGCGGGACAATATCGCGGGCCCTGAATGAGCAGTTCTTC. This sequence encodes CSATDRGTSGTISRALNEQFF.